This T cell receptor beta chain originates from a study of cytomegalovirus exposure and HLA in healthy donors. The primer mix had 60 Vbeta and 13 Jbeta primers. The method was immunoSEQ multiplex PCR; TCRdb's version includes in-frame clones alone and lacks a portion of them. The table shows 90,000 to 100,000 clones, with about two thirds occurring only once. To note about this clone: What it binds is unknown.

Germline CDR1 MDHEN, CDR2 SYDVKM. This CDR3 has 14 amino acids. V was shortened by 5 bases and J by 10 bases, with 15 bases between the two germline ends. This cohort consisted of healthy bone marrow donors. Overall study results and limits: Some TCR beta chains (more than 150 of them) were listed as cytomegalovirus-associated. Among CMV-associated TCR beta chains, most appeared HLA-restricted in a later analysis. In a later analysis, HLA-associated beta chains showed higher expansion and lower generation probabilities than comparable chains.

This receptor was identified in a man aged 50-59 years in good health and CMV-seronegative. The material sequenced was PBMCs. This chain links TRBV28 with TRBJ1-6; D is possibly TRBD1 (6 bases). For the CDR3, the DNA is TGTGCCAGCAGTCAGCAGGGGATAGGCTCACCCCTCCACTTT. Protein product: CASSQQGIGSPLHF.